Below, 10 T cell receptor beta chains from the same sample are listed, as sequenced in a study of PD-1 blockade in classical Hodgkin lymphoma. This sample's time point: cycle 4 day 1 (C4D1), after about 6 weeks of nivolumab. All patients relapsed after autologous stem cell transplantation, and brentuximab vedotin exposure varied. Data came from immunoSEQ multiplex PCR; TCRdb stores just in-frame clones and leaves some out. In the table there are 96,000 or so clones, more than 85% of which are singletons. The sample was peripheral blood mononuclear cells (PBMCs), taken before the fourth cycle of nivolumab. These receptors were collected from a human donor with classical Hodgkin lymphoma.

The chain couples TRBV6-5 to TRBJ2-7; 9 nucleotides line up with TRBD2. The V and J ends lost 5 bases and 3 bases, in that order; junction bases with no gene match: 5. The V gene's germline CDR1 is MNHEY and CDR2 SVGAGI. CDR3 length: 14 residues. The CDR3 sequence is CASSPKAGGYEQYF. Here the CDR3 DNA reads TGTGCCAGCAGTCCTAAAGCGGGAGGCTACGAGCAGTACTTC.

The V call is TRBV7-9, the J call TRBJ1-2; TRBD1 matches at 9 bases. Trimming cost V 2 bases and J 3 bases; bases outside gene matches: 4. This CDR3 is 15 amino acids long. Germline V CDR1 and CDR2: SEHNR, FQNEAQ (reference sequence). CDR3 amino acids: CASSLTGGAHYGYTF. CDR3 in DNA: TGTGCCAGCAGCTTAACAGGGGGCGCTCACTATGGCTACACCTTC.

The rearrangement links TRBV7-9 to TRBJ1-1; 7 nucleotides line up with TRBD1. V was pared by 2 bases and J by 0 bases, with 15 bases of the junction left unmatched. This CDR3 comprises 19 residues. Germline CDR1 and CDR2: SEHNR and FQNEAQ (reference sequence). CDR3 DNA sequence: TGTGCCAGCAGCTTAATCCTTGGAGGGGGCTCGTTCATGAACACTGAAGCTTTCTTT. It encodes CASSLILGGGSFMNTEAFF.

The chain links TRBV25-1 to TRBJ2-7; TRBD1 or TRBD2 may be the D gene (5 bases each). CDR3 length: 12 residues. The germline CDR1 and CDR2 sequences are MGHDK and SYGVNS. V was cut by 10 bases and J by 2 bases, with 12 bases left in between. CDR3: CATRGLTYEQYF. The CDR3 DNA reads as TGTGCCACGAGGGGCCTAACCTACGAGCAGTACTTC.

This chain uses TRBV29-1 with TRBJ1-2; D remains ambiguous. V lost 4 bases to trimming and J lost 4 bases, with 7 bases between them. The CDR3 contains 11 residues. Per germline, CDR1 SQVTM and CDR2 ANQGSEA. The CDR3 reads CSVGLPYGYTF. The CDR3 nucleotides are TGCAGCGTTGGACTGCCCTATGGCTACACCTTC.

The gene calls are TRBV7-9 and TRBJ2-3; TRBD2 is a possible D gene (5 bases). Trimming removed 3 bases from V and 4 bases from J, with 11 bases in between. The length of the CDR3 is 14 residues. From germline, CDR1 is SEHNR and CDR2 FQNEAQ (reference sequence). Written as DNA, the CDR3 is TGTGCCAGCAGCTTGGAGGTGACCGCAGATACGCAGTATTTT. Protein: CASSLEVTADTQYF. Looking up the rest from reference TRBV7-9 and TRBJ2-3 gives the full variable domain: DTGVSQNPRHKITKRGQNVTFRCDPISEHNRLYWYRQTLGQGPEFLTYFQNEAQLEKSRLLSDRFSAERPKGSFSTLEIQRTEQGDSAMYLCASSLEVTADTQYFGPGTRLTVL.

This chain uses TRBV5-1 with TRBJ2-2, with 9 bases that match TRBD2. Germline loops: CDR1 SGHRS, CDR2 YFSETQ. Trimming took 4 bases from V and 4 from J; bases not matched to a gene: 2. The CDR3 sequence is 14 residues long. This chain's CDR3 is CASSRSGSTGELFF. The DNA of the CDR3 is TGCGCCAGCAGCCGTAGCGGGAGCACCGGGGAGCTGTTTTTT.

The chain combines TRBV28 with TRBJ2-7, with a tentative D call TRBD1 (5 bases). The V and J ends lost 2 bases and 1 base respectively, with 9 bases between them. The V gene's germline CDR1 is MDHEN and CDR2 SYDVKM. This CDR3 is 14 amino acids long. This CDR3 is CASSLGAGSYEQYF. CDR3 nucleotide sequence: TGTGCCAGCAGTTTAGGGGCAGGGTCCTACGAGCAGTACTTC.

The chain uses TRBV27 and TRBJ1-1; D is possibly TRBD1 (6 bases). The V end lost 2 bases, the J end lost 1 base, and 8 bases lay between the germline ends. This CDR3 is 14 amino acids long. Germline loops: CDR1 MNHEY, CDR2 SMNVEV (reference sequence). CDR3 loop: CASSLRGANTEAFF. CDR3 nucleotides: TGTGCCAGCAGTTTAAGGGGGGCGAACACTGAAGCTTTCTTT.

The V and J genes are TRBV28 and TRBJ1-5; D gene ambiguous. The length of the CDR3 is 15 residues. Germline assignment: CDR1 MDHEN and CDR2 SYDVKM. Trimming pared 6 bases from V and 1 base from J, leaving 13 bases between. CDR3 nucleotide sequence: TGTGCCAGCAGCCAGTCCGAAAAAAGCAATCAGCCCCAGCATTTT. Translating gives CASSQSEKSNQPQHF.